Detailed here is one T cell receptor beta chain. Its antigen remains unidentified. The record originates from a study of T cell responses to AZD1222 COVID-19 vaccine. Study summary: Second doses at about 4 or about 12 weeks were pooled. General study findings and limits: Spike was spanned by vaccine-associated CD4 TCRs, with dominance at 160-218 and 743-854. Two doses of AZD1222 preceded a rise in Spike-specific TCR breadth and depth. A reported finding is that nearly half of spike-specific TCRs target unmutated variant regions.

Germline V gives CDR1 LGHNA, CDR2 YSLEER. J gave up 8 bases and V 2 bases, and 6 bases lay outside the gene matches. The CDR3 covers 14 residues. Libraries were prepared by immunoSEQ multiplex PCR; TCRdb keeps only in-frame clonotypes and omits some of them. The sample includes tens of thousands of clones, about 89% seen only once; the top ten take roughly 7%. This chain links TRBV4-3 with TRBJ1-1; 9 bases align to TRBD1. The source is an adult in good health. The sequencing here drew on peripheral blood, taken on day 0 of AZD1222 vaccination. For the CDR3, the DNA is TGCGCCAGCAGCCAACCCACCGGGACAGGGGAAGCTTTCTTT. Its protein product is CASSQPTGTGEAFF.